These 16 T cell receptor beta chains were sequenced from one sample in a study of shared clonotypes between healthy human individuals. The method was immunoSEQ multiplex PCR; TCRdb's version includes in-frame clones alone and lacks a portion of them. Seen here are about 2 million clones, approximately 95% observed once, and the top ten hold 0.1% to 0.15%. Material for sequencing was naive CD4+ T cells sorted from blood. Specified subset: CD45RA+ positively selected. Source of these receptors: a man in his late teens or twenties in good health.

This clone was seen just once. CDR3 protein: CASREGVEQYF. The CDR3 DNA is TGTGCCAGCAGAGAGGGGGTCGAGCAGTACTTC. V and J are TRBV6-5 and TRBJ2-7; D might be TRBD1 (6 bases). The germline V and J ends were trimmed by 6 bases and 6 bases, with 9 bases remaining between them. This CDR3 contains 11 residues. Germline V CDR1 and CDR2: MNHEY, SVGAGI.

The chain carries TRBV6-5 and TRBJ2-3, with D perhaps TRBD1 (6 bases). The CDR3 contains 14 residues. The germline V gene encodes CDR1 MNHEY and CDR2 SVGAGI. Trimming took off 6 bases at V and 3 bases at J, with 13 bases between the two ends. CDR3 residues: CASSIQGSTDTQYF. The DNA of the CDR3 is TGTGCCAGCAGCATCCAGGGGAGTACAGATACGCAGTATTTT.

The chain combines TRBV30 with TRBJ1-4; D unresolved. Germline CDR1 GTSNPN, CDR2 SVGIG (reference sequence). The CDR3 extends over 13 amino acids. The V and J ends lost 1 base and 7 bases respectively, with 10 bases between them. CDR3 amino acids: CAWSGGGSEKLFF. The CDR3 nucleotides read TGTGCCTGGAGTGGAGGCGGTAGTGAAAAACTGTTTTTT.

J is TRBJ2-7 and V is TRBV14, with TRBD1 identical over 9 bases. The CDR3 is 14 residues long. V lost 4 bases to trimming and J lost 4 bases; unmatched junction nucleotides: 5. Germline assignment: CDR1 SGHDN and CDR2 FVKESK. The CDR3 nucleotides are TGTGCCAGCAGCCTTGGACAGGGGTTATACGAGCAGTACTTC. It yields the protein CASSLGQGLYEQYF.

CDR3 residues: CASSPGTPSKFF. The DNA of the CDR3 is TGTGCCAGCAGTCCCGGGACCCCAAGTAAGTTCTTC. This chain connects TRBV27 to TRBJ2-1, with D possibly being TRBD1 or TRBD2 (5 bases each). V dropped 5 bases and J dropped 14 bases, with 16 bases sitting between them. CDR3 length: 12 amino acids. Germline V gives CDR1 MNHEY, CDR2 SMNVEV (reference sequence).

V and J are TRBV30 and TRBJ1-5; D may be TRBD1 (5 bases). The germline gives CDR1 GTSNPN, CDR2 SVGIG (reference sequence). The V and J ends lost 0 bases and 5 bases respectively, with 11 bases between them. This CDR3 spans 14 amino acids. DNA for the CDR3: TGTGCCTGGAGTGTAGGGGCCGTGGATCAGCCCCAGCATTTT. It codes for CAWSVGAVDQPQHF.

The chain has TRBV4-1 and TRBJ2-2; 9 bases align to TRBD2. J was trimmed by 2 bases and V by 0 bases; bases with no gene match: 7. The CDR3 loop spans 18 amino acids. Germline V gene sequence: CDR1 MGHRA, CDR2 YSYEKL. The CDR3 bases are TGCGCCAGCAGCCAAGACCCCCGACTAGCGGATAACACCGGGGAGCTGTTTTTT. This encodes CASSQDPRLADNTGELFF.

The chain carries TRBV5-5 and TRBJ1-2, with 9 bases that match TRBD1. The CDR3 runs 15 residues. Germline-derived CDR1 and CDR2 are SGHKS and YYEKEE (reference sequence). V lost 1 base to trimming and J lost 4 bases; unmatched junction nucleotides: 5. The CDR3 reads CASSLSGTGSYGYTF. In DNA form, the CDR3 reads TGTGCCAGCAGCTTGTCCGGGACAGGGAGCTATGGCTACACCTTC.

This chain links TRBV15 with TRBJ2-3; weak D call: TRBD1 (6 bases). V lost 3 bases, J lost 1 base, and 17 bases lay in between. The CDR3 covers 17 residues. CDR1 is LNHNV and CDR2 is YYDKDF in the germline V gene (reference sequence). The CDR3 sequence: CATSSARPSGGTDTQYF. The CDR3 DNA sequence: TGTGCCACCAGCAGTGCCAGGCCCTCAGGGGGCACAGATACGCAGTATTTT.

This clone was recorded a few times. The CDR3 nucleotides read TGTGCCAGCAGCCGGGACTGGGCGGGGAATGAAAAACTGTTTTTT. Protein: CASSRDWAGNEKLFF. V usage is TRBV14 and J usage is TRBJ1-4; maybe TRBD1 (5 bases). The ends were cut back, 4 bases at V and 5 bases at J, with 14 bases in the middle. The CDR3 is 15 residues long. Germline V gene lookup returns CDR1 SGHDN and CDR2 FVKESK.

Worth noting for this clone: Within the sample, other DNA sequences also encode this same CDR3. This chain connects TRBV6-5 to TRBJ2-7; D is unresolved. V was shortened by 6 bases and J by 0 bases, with 9 bases between the two germline ends. This CDR3 is built from 13 residues. Per germline, CDR1 MNHEY and CDR2 SVGAGI. The CDR3 nucleotides read TGTGCCAGCAGCCGCGGCCCCTCCTACGAGCAGTACTTC. This translates into CASSRGPSYEQYF.

This sequence joins TRBV15 and TRBJ2-2; tentatively, D is TRBD2 (5 bases). Trimming took off 3 bases at V and 7 bases at J, with 9 bases between the two ends. CDR3 length equals 13 residues. Germline V gene sequence: CDR1 LNHNV, CDR2 YYDKDF (reference sequence). The CDR3: CATSSPRGGELFF. The CDR3, as DNA: TGTGCCACCAGCAGCCCCCGGGGCGGGGAGCTGTTTTTT.

This clone has only one observation. The chain is built from TRBV10-2 and TRBJ2-2; TRBD1 agrees at 7 bases. Trimming took 8 bases from V and 6 from J; bases not matched to a gene: 3. CDR1 WSHSY and CDR2 SAAADI come from the germline V gene. This CDR3 has 12 amino acids. The CDR3 nucleotides are TGCGCCAGCTCGACAGGGTCCGGGGAGCTGTTTTTT. Its protein is CASSTGSGELFF.

The chain links TRBV27 to TRBJ2-7; D gene unclear. This CDR3 contains 15 residues. The germline gives CDR1 MNHEY, CDR2 SMNVEV (reference sequence). The V gene lost 8 bases and the J gene lost 4 bases, with 21 bases spanning the gap. The CDR3 loop reads CASRSQRVGPYEQYF. The CDR3 DNA is TGTGCCAGCCGATCACAAAGGGTAGGGCCTTACGAGCAGTACTTC.

This clone was counted once. The V and J genes are TRBV28 and TRBJ2-2; D tentatively reads TRBD1 or TRBD2 (5 bases each). The V and J ends lost 3 bases and 4 bases respectively, with 15 bases between them. In germline, CDR1 is MDHEN, CDR2 SYDVKM. The length of the CDR3 is 16 residues. CDR3 sequence (DNA): TGTGCCAGCAGTTTCCAGGGTTTGGGGACCACCGGGGAGCTGTTTTTT. This gives the protein CASSFQGLGTTGELFF.

In regard to this clone: The sample carries other DNA sequences with the same CDR3. The J gene is TRBJ2-5, the V gene TRBV7-8, with D unresolved. V lost 2 bases and J lost 5, with 6 bases in between. CDR3 length: 12 residues. Germline lookup yields CDR1 SGHVS and CDR2 FQNEAQ. Written as DNA, the CDR3 is TGTGCCAGCAGCTTAAAAGGGGAGACCCAGTACTTC. This sequence encodes CASSLKGETQYF.